This T cell receptor beta chain was identified in a study of T cell responses to AZD1222 COVID-19 vaccine. Study-level findings and limits: Most donors were white British, females outnumbered males, and clonal diversity was possibly underestimated. Spike was spanned by vaccine-associated CD4 TCRs, which were dominant at 160-218 and 743-854. Spike-specific TCR breadth rose after two AZD1222 doses, and depth rose as well. Sampling captured repertoires only after the peak T cell response.

Sequencing was performed with immunoSEQ multiplex PCR; in TCRdb, only in-frame clones are kept and a portion is missing. The sample yields approximately 150,000 clones, about 91% seen once. As to this clone: Antigen: not known.

This CDR3 has 14 residues. V lost 2 bases and J 3 bases, leaving 11 bases between the germline ends. Germline V lookup: CDR1 SGHRS, CDR2 YFSETQ. The rearrangement joins TRBV5-1 to TRBJ1-2; D call uncertain. This sequence originates from an adult in good health. The sequencing here drew on peripheral blood, taken on day 0 of AZD1222 vaccination. The DNA of the CDR3 is TGCGCCAGCAGCTTAGCCCGGGGAGACTATGGCTACACCTTC. Translation gives CASSLARGDYGYTF. The variable domain in full, with the rest retrieved from reference TRBV5-1 and TRBJ1-2, is KAGVTQTPRYLIKTRGQQVTLSCSPISGHRSVSWYQQTPGQGLQFLFEYFSETQRNKGNFPGRFSGRQFSNSRSEMNVSTLELGDSALYLCASSLARGDYGYTFGSGTRLTVV.